This T cell receptor (beta chain) is drawn from a study of T cell changes during pregnancy in multiple sclerosis. Clones were sequenced by immunoSEQ multiplex PCR, and TCRdb holds only the in-frame ones, with some missing. The profile shows roughly 58,000 clones, roughly 92% of them singletons. CDR1 and CDR2 (germline): SEHNR, FQNEAQ (reference sequence). V was pared by 5 bases and J by 2 bases, with 10 bases between. This CDR3 comprises 13 residues. The material was CD8+ T cells from peripheral blood mononuclear cells, obtained in the third trimester of pregnancy. The rearrangement joins TRBV7-9 to TRBJ2-7; D remains unclear. The source is a female donor with multiple sclerosis, enrolled in a pregnancy study. The chain's CDR3 is CASSPGYPYEQYF. The CDR3, as DNA: TGTGCCAGCAGCCCAGGATATCCCTACGAGCAGTACTTC.